Each of the 2 T cell receptor beta chains below was sequenced from the same sample in a study of vaccination effects on CD4 cells after COVID-19. Profiled with immunoSEQ multiplex PCR; TCRdb holds only in-frame clones, not every one. The sample yields tens of thousands of clones, around 74% seen once. Antigen-specific CD4+ T cells were expanded with viral peptide pools in the ViraFEST assay before sequencing. The culture ran for roughly ten days before CD4+ T cells were isolated. Recipients of the vaccine had no prior SARS-CoV-2 infection and negative nucleocapsid antibodies. No cognate antigen is known for these TCRs. The specimen was CD4+ T cells from PBMCs cultured with HCoV-NL63 spike peptides, collected before COVID-19 vaccination. All receptors derive from a human donor who received a COVID-19 vaccine.

The chain employs TRBV5-1 and TRBJ2-5; no clear D gene. V was clipped by 2 bases and J by 5 bases, with 16 bases between them. Germline-derived CDR1 and CDR2 are SGHRS and YFSETQ. The CDR3 extends over 15 amino acids. CDR3 loop: CASSFQPGIGETQYF. The CDR3 region has the DNA TGCGCCAGCAGCTTTCAGCCTGGTATAGGGGAGACCCAGTACTTC.

The gene calls are TRBV5-7 and TRBJ2-7; no definite D call. TRBV5-7 is reported as an ORF; its role is uncertain. The CDR3 is made up of 13 amino acids. V shed 2 bases and J shed 0 bases, with 6 bases lying between them. The CDR3: CASSFQVSYEQYV. CDR3 coding DNA: TGTGCCAGCAGCTTCCAGGTCTCCTACGAGCAGTACGTC.